Below are 5 T cell receptor beta chains sequenced from a single sample in a study of radiation and T cells in renal cell carcinoma. TCRdb's table, derived via immunoSEQ multiplex PCR, lists solely in-frame clones and lacks some. Of some 150,000 clones listed, 80% to 90% are singletons. As for time point: blood 4 weeks post-SBRT, at nephrectomy. Treatment denoted: 15 Gy SBRT to primary tumor, nephrectomy 4 weeks later. The source was blood, collected from a patient whose treatment included radiotherapy and nephrectomy. These receptor sequences come from a woman aged 45-59 years with renal cell carcinoma.

The J gene is TRBJ1-3, the V gene TRBV28, with a tentative D call TRBD1 (6 bases). Looked up from germline, CDR1 is MDHEN and CDR2 is SYDVKM. CDR3 length: 14 amino acids. The V gene lost 5 bases and the J gene lost 4 bases, with 12 bases spanning the gap. The CDR3 DNA reads as TGTGCCAGCAGTAGTGGGGGGCCAGGAAACACCATATATTTT. This sequence encodes CASSSGGPGNTIYF.

The genes are TRBV27 and TRBJ1-5; a weak D match, TRBD1 (6 bases). The CDR3 is 15 residues long. Looked up from germline, CDR1 is MNHEY and CDR2 is SMNVEV (reference sequence). The V and J ends lost 2 bases and 3 bases respectively, with 11 bases between them. CDR3 sequence (DNA): TGTGCCAGCAGTTTAAACAGGGTAGCCAATCAGCCCCAGCATTTT. This encodes CASSLNRVANQPQHF.

The chain recombines TRBV7-3 with TRBJ2-5; the match to TRBD2 covers 13 bases. With 5 bases clipped from V and 4 bases from J, the junction kept 4 bases outside the gene matches. This CDR3 spans 15 amino acids. Germline CDR1 SGHTA, CDR2 FQGTGA. CDR3 nucleotides: TGTGCCAGCAGCCCGGGACTAGCGGGAAGAGAGACCCAGTACTTC. Translated, it gives CASSPGLAGRETQYF. The full variable domain, with the rest looked up from reference TRBV7-3 and TRBJ2-5, is GAGVSQTPSNKVTEKGKYVELRCDPISGHTALYWYRQSLGQGPEFLIYFQGTGAADDSGLPNDRFFAVRPEGSVSTLKIQRTERGDSAVYLCASSPGLAGRETQYFGPGTRLLVL.

The chain recombines TRBV5-1 with TRBJ2-3, with TRBD2 matching over 9 bases. V was pared by 0 bases and J by 3 bases, with 5 bases of the junction left unmatched. Per the germline V gene, CDR1 is SGHRS and CDR2 is YFSETQ. The CDR3 sequence is 16 residues long. CDR3 protein: CASSLEASGATDTQYF. CDR3 nucleotides: TGCGCCAGCAGCTTGGAGGCTAGCGGGGCGACAGATACGCAGTATTTT.

The chain couples TRBV6-6 to TRBJ1-5; 7 bases are shared with TRBD1. The CDR3 consists of 15 residues. CDR1 is MNHNY, CDR2 SVGAGI, per germline (reference sequence). J lost 2 bases, V lost 3 bases, and 4 bases had no gene match. CDR3 nucleotide sequence: TGTGCCAGCAGTTATCTCGGACAGGGCAATCAGCCCCAGCATTTT. This codes for CASSYLGQGNQPQHF.